The T cell receptor beta chain described here comes from a study of cytotoxic CD8 clonotypes in ibrutinib-treated CLL. General study findings and limits: Public clonotypes were seen rarely and were contracted or stable on treatment. Sustained-remission and progressing patients' sampling times differed.

Libraries were prepared by immunoSEQ multiplex PCR; TCRdb keeps only in-frame clonotypes and omits some of them. The profile shows roughly 220,000 clones, approximately 70% of them singletons. Trimming left V 4 bases short and J 1 base short, with 13 bases between. Germline lookup yields CDR1 SGHDN and CDR2 FVKESK. CDR3 length: 15 residues. This clone was counted between two and nine times. The antigen remains unidentified. The chain uses TRBV14 and TRBJ2-5; tentative D call: TRBD1 (6 bases). This clonotype was obtained from a human donor with chronic lymphocytic leukemia. This specimen consisted of PBMCs, obtained after 12 months of ibrutinib treatment. The CDR3 loop reads CASSPGTLLQETQYF. In nucleotides, the CDR3 is TGTGCCAGCAGCCCCGGGACATTACTCCAAGAGACCCAGTACTTC.